Presented here are 26 T cell receptor beta chains from one specimen sequenced in a study of T cell changes during pregnancy in multiple sclerosis (dated by TCRdb to between 2018 and 2020). Libraries were constructed by the immunoSEQ multiplex PCR assay. TCRdb carries this immuneACCESS record with in-frame sequences only. Its versions omit some clonotypes, under half of them owing to an unresolved V gene in the studies checked, with the rest unexplained. For this sample there are around 63,000 clones; approximately 90% appear just once. The ten largest clones add up to around 3% of the sample. The material sequenced was peripheral blood, taken in the third trimester of pregnancy. The receptor set was obtained from a female donor in good health, enrolled as a control in a pregnancy study.

Here the CDR3 reads CASSEGGLLTRETQYF. As DNA, the CDR3 is TGTGCCAGCAGTGAAGGGGGACTACTTACCCGGGAGACCCAGTACTTC. The rearrangement uses TRBV25-1 and TRBJ2-5; 7 bases match TRBD2. The germline V gene has CDR1 MGHDK and CDR2 SYGVNS. With V trimmed by 2 bases and J by 5 bases, 11 bases remained unmatched. CDR3 length: 16 amino acids. The variable domain in full, completed from reference TRBV25-1 and TRBJ2-5, reads EADIYQTPRYLVIGTGKKITLECSQTMGHDKMYWYQQDPGMELHLIHYSYGVNSTEKGDLSSESTVSRIRTEHFPLTLESARPSHTSQYLCASSEGGLLTRETQYFGPGTRLLVL.

The chain is built from TRBV4-1 and TRBJ1-2; D not certain. The V end lost 1 base, the J end lost 4 bases, and 13 bases lay between the germline ends. The CDR3 contains 15 residues. The germline gives CDR1 MGHRA, CDR2 YSYEKL. The CDR3 here is CASSQAPSGSYGYTF. Here the CDR3 DNA reads TGCGCCAGCAGCCAAGCCCCTAGTGGAAGCTATGGCTACACCTTC.

The rearrangement links TRBV7-9 to TRBJ1-2; D remains ambiguous. Per germline, CDR1 SEHNR and CDR2 FQNEAQ (reference sequence). V was pared by 2 bases and J by 8 bases, with 15 bases between. The CDR3 is 14 amino acids. The CDR3 sequence: CASSLSGETGGYTF. The CDR3 DNA is TGTGCCAGCAGCTTAAGCGGGGAAACGGGCGGCTACACCTTC. Full variable domain (rest looked up from reference TRBV7-9 and TRBJ1-2): DTGVSQNPRHKITKRGQNVTFRCDPISEHNRLYWYRQTLGQGPEFLTYFQNEAQLEKSRLLSDRFSAERPKGSFSTLEIQRTEQGDSAMYLCASSLSGETGGYTFGSGTRLTVV.

This clone has only one observation. This chain joins TRBV6-5 and TRBJ2-4, with D possibly being TRBD1 (6 bases). Germline CDR1 and CDR2: MNHEY and SVGAGI. Between the trimmed V and J ends, which lost 5 bases and 0 bases, there was a span of 11 bases. The length of the CDR3 is 15 residues. DNA of the CDR3: TGTGCCAGCAGTCGACAGGCCTTAGCCAAAAACATTCAGTACTTC. Amino acids: CASSRQALAKNIQYF.

The gene calls are TRBV14 and TRBJ2-2, with D possibly being TRBD2 (6 bases). Per the germline V gene, CDR1 is SGHDN and CDR2 is FVKESK. This CDR3 is built from 15 residues. With 4 bases removed from V and 3 bases from J, the gap between germline ends came to 12 bases. CDR3 DNA: TGTGCCAGCAGCCGACTAGGAGGGGACACCGGGGAGCTGTTTTTT. This translates into CASSRLGGDTGELFF. Full variable domain (rest looked up from reference TRBV14 and TRBJ2-2): EAGVTQFPSHSVIEKGQTVTLRCDPISGHDNLYWYRRVMGKEIKFLLHFVKESKQDESGMPNNRFLAERTGGTYSTLKVQPAELEDSGVYFCASSRLGGDTGELFFGEGSRLTVL.

The V gene is TRBV7-9, the J gene TRBJ1-4; D not certain. This CDR3 has 16 residues. Deletions cut 1 base from V and 0 bases from J, with 9 bases between. Germline loops: CDR1 SEHNR, CDR2 FQNEAQ (reference sequence). The CDR3 loop is CASSLGVGATNEKLFF. Written as DNA, the CDR3 is TGTGCCAGCAGCTTAGGGGTGGGAGCAACTAATGAAAAACTGTTTTTT.

This chain uses TRBV7-3 with TRBJ1-1, with TRBD1 identical over 8 bases. Trimming took 5 bases from V and 10 from J; bases not matched to a gene: 9. The CDR3 length is 13 residues. The germline gives CDR1 SGHTA, CDR2 FQGTGA. The CDR3 sequence is CASSAFGQGGAFF. CDR3 nucleotide sequence: TGTGCCAGCAGCGCCTTCGGACAGGGTGGAGCTTTCTTT.

V is TRBV6-5 and J is TRBJ1-1; a possible D gene is TRBD1 (5 bases). Germline V gene data show CDR1 as MNHEY and CDR2 as SVGAGI. This CDR3 has 11 residues. V gave up 6 bases and J gave up 14 bases, with 16 bases separating them. The CDR3 DNA follows: TGTGCCAGCAGCAGACAGTCTAAAACGTTCTTT. It codes for CASSRQSKTFF.

The chain joins TRBV7-6 to TRBJ1-5; TRBD1 is a possible D gene (5 bases). Trimming pared 5 bases from V and 7 bases from J, leaving 12 bases between. The CDR3 runs 13 residues. CDR1 SGHVS and CDR2 FNYEAQ come from the germline V gene. The DNA of the CDR3 is TGTGCCAGCAGCCTGGGGCAGGGACAGCCCCAGCATTTT. Translated, it gives CASSLGQGQPQHF. Together with reference TRBV7-6 and TRBJ1-5, the CDR3 gives the full variable domain: GAGVSQSPRYKVTKRGQDVALRCDPISGHVSLYWYRQALGQGPEFLTYFNYEAQQDKSGLPNDRFSAERPEGSISTLTIQRTEQRDSAMYRCASSLGQGQPQHFGDGTRLSIL.

The gene calls are TRBV6-6 and TRBJ1-2; 7 positions agree with TRBD1. This CDR3 contains 14 residues. The J segment lost 6 bases and the V segment lost 5 bases, leaving 9 bases of the junction unmatched. CDR1 and CDR2 (germline): MNHNY, SVGAGI (reference sequence). This CDR3 is CASSNRQGGNGYTF. The CDR3 coding sequence is TGTGCCAGCAGTAACCGACAGGGAGGAAATGGCTACACCTTC.

This clone was seen once. J is TRBJ1-1 and V is TRBV18; no definite D call. The CDR3 totals 14 residues. The V end lost 4 bases, the J end lost 2 bases, and 11 bases lay between the germline ends. Germline CDR1 KGHSH, CDR2 LQKENI. The CDR3 loop reads CASSLRDTNTEAFF. The CDR3 DNA follows: TGTGCCAGCTCACTCCGGGATACTAACACTGAAGCTTTCTTT.

The chain joins TRBV5-4 to TRBJ2-7; 8 positions agree with TRBD2. Looked up from germline, CDR1 is SGHNT and CDR2 is YYREEE (reference sequence). The CDR3 is 15 amino acids. V was clipped by 4 bases and J by 2 bases; unmatched bases: 8. The chain's CDR3 is CASSDLERGPYEQYF. The CDR3 nucleotides read TGTGCCAGCAGCGACCTCGAGCGGGGGCCCTACGAGCAGTACTTC.

V usage is TRBV9 and J usage is TRBJ2-7; possible D gene TRBD1, 6 bases. Per germline, CDR1 SGDLS and CDR2 YYNGEE. The CDR3 extends over 17 amino acids. V was cut by 3 bases and J by 5 bases, with 24 bases left in between. In DNA, the CDR3 is TGTGCCAGCAGCGATGGCCCGCAGGGGTCCCTGGGCCACGAGCAGTACTTC. Translating it yields CASSDGPQGSLGHEQYF.

The gene calls are TRBV2 and TRBJ2-1, with 9 bases fitting TRBD2. The CDR3 has 16 amino acids. Germline values: CDR1 SNHLY, CDR2 FYNNEI. V shed 6 bases, J shed 3 bases, and the junction held 9 bases outside the gene matches. CDR3 DNA: TGTGCCAGCAGCCCTAGGGGTAGCGGGGGCTACAATGAGCAGTTCTTC. Protein: CASSPRGSGGYNEQFF. The complete variable domain, with remaining parts taken from reference TRBV2 and TRBJ2-1, reads EPEVTQTPSHQVTQMGQEVILRCVPISNHLYFYWYRQILGQKVEFLVSFYNNEISEKSEIFDDQFSVERPDGSNFTLKIRSTKLEDSAMYFCASSPRGSGGYNEQFFGPGTRLTVL.

The V gene is TRBV27, the J gene TRBJ2-1; D is unresolved. V was trimmed by 3 bases and J by 5 bases, leaving 8 bases between them. The CDR3 runs 13 residues. From germline, CDR1 is MNHEY and CDR2 SMNVEV (reference sequence). The CDR3 nucleotides read TGTGCCAGCAGTTTTATAATAGACAATGAGCAGTTCTTC. Translating gives CASSFIIDNEQFF.

The gene calls are TRBV6-5 and TRBJ2-7; 7 nucleotides align to TRBD2. The CDR3 is 13 residues long. Germline V gene sequence: CDR1 MNHEY, CDR2 SVGAGI. V trimming: 0 bases; J trimming: 7 bases; junction bases outside the gene matches: 3. In nucleotides, the CDR3 is TGTGCCAGCAGTTACTCTAGGGGAGGGGAGCAGTACTTC. This encodes CASSYSRGGEQYF.

The CDR3 protein is CASSLGQNQPQHF. CDR3 DNA sequence: TGCGCCAGCAGCTTGGGACAAAATCAGCCCCAGCATTTT. The gene calls are TRBV5-1 and TRBJ1-5, with D unclear. V was pared by 0 bases and J by 4 bases, with 5 bases between. CDR1 is SGHRS, CDR2 YFSETQ, per germline. The CDR3 is made up of 13 amino acids.

The chain carries TRBV18 and TRBJ2-2; possibly TRBD2 for D (5 bases). The CDR3 loop spans 15 amino acids. Trimming left V 2 bases short and J 0 bases short, with 7 bases between. Germline loops: CDR1 KGHSH, CDR2 LQKENI. The CDR3 bases are TGTGCCAGCTCACCAGGACTGTCGAACACCGGGGAGCTGTTTTTT. It codes for CASSPGLSNTGELFF. Using reference TRBV18 and TRBJ2-2 for the parts outside the CDR3, the full variable domain is NAGVMQNPRHLVRRRGQEARLRCSPMKGHSHVYWYRQLPEEGLKFMVYLQKENIIDESGMPKERFSAEFPKEGPSILRIQQVVRGDSAAYFCASSPGLSNTGELFFGEGSRLTVL.

V and J are TRBV10-2 and TRBJ1-4; the D gene is possibly TRBD1 (5 bases). V lost 5 bases to trimming and J lost 7 bases, with 14 bases between them. CDR3 length equals 14 residues. Germline CDR1 WSHSY, CDR2 SAAADI. The CDR3 protein is CASSHTRGGEKLFF. The CDR3 coding sequence is TGCGCCAGCAGTCATACGAGGGGAGGTGAAAAACTGTTTTTT.

The CDR3 here is CASSRRDRGSLNYGYTF. The CDR3 nucleotides are TGTGCCAGCTCACGCCGGGACAGGGGGTCTTTGAACTATGGCTACACCTTC. This chain joins TRBV18 and TRBJ1-2; 11 bases are a match to TRBD1. Trimming cost V 4 bases and J 2 bases; bases outside gene matches: 9. The CDR3 spans 17 residues. Looked up from germline, CDR1 is KGHSH and CDR2 is LQKENI.

The chain has TRBV28 and TRBJ1-2; D remains ambiguous. The CDR3 runs 14 residues. V was clipped by 8 bases and J by 4 bases, with 17 bases between them. From germline, CDR1 is MDHEN and CDR2 SYDVKM. CDR3 region: CASLSSYVLYGYTF. CDR3 DNA sequence: TGTGCCAGCCTCTCTTCCTACGTCCTCTATGGCTACACCTTC.

The V call is TRBV6-5, the J call TRBJ2-7; 12 bases agree with TRBD2. Per germline, CDR1 MNHEY and CDR2 SVGAGI. J gave up 4 bases and V 5 bases, and 3 bases lay outside the gene matches. The CDR3 is made up of 14 amino acids. The CDR3, as DNA: TGTGCCAGCAGTACGGGACTAGCGGGTTACGAGCAGTACTTC. Amino acids: CASSTGLAGYEQYF.

The CDR3 loop reads CASSIRTATYGYTF. As DNA, the CDR3 is TGTGCCAGTAGTATTAGGACAGCTACCTATGGCTACACCTTC. The rearrangement joins TRBV19 to TRBJ1-2; perhaps TRBD1 as D (6 bases). This CDR3 comprises 14 residues. Looked up from germline, CDR1 is LNHDA and CDR2 is SQIVND (reference sequence). The V and J ends lost 3 bases and 4 bases respectively, with 12 bases between them.

The gene calls are TRBV18 and TRBJ2-7; unclear D gene. V was shortened by 3 bases and J by 5 bases, with 11 bases between the two germline ends. The CDR3 loop spans 13 amino acids. Germline CDR1 and CDR2: KGHSH and LQKENI. The chain's CDR3 is CASSPISRDEQYF. The CDR3 coding sequence is TGTGCCAGCTCACCGATTTCCCGGGACGAGCAGTACTTC.

The V and J genes are TRBV6-5 and TRBJ1-1, with D possibly matching TRBD1 (5 bases). Germline CDR1 is MNHEY and CDR2 is SVGAGI. This CDR3 region has 13 residues. The germline V and J ends were trimmed by 6 bases and 5 bases, with 13 bases remaining between them. CDR3 protein: CASSRAGGTEAFF. CDR3 in DNA: TGTGCCAGCAGCCGGGCGGGGGGTACTGAAGCTTTCTTT.

The V and J genes are TRBV11-2 and TRBJ2-4; tentatively, D is TRBD2 (6 bases). The V and J ends lost 0 bases and 7 bases respectively, with 10 bases between them. Germline V gene data show CDR1 as SGHAT and CDR2 as FQNNGV. The CDR3 length is 14 residues. The CDR3: CASSLETRLNIQYF. The CDR3 coding sequence is TGTGCCAGCAGCTTAGAGACTAGGTTGAACATTCAGTACTTC.